Presented here are 3 T cell receptor beta chains from one specimen sequenced in a study of blood T cell repertoires in COVID-19. Method: immunoSEQ multiplex PCR; TCRdb's copy keeps in-frame clones and lacks some. The data contain about 82,000 clones, roughly 80% of them singletons. Material: peripheral blood. The receptor set was obtained from a man older than 75 with active or convalescent COVID-19.

This clone was counted only a few times. The rearrangement joins TRBV7-9 to TRBJ2-3; D possibly corresponds to TRBD2 (6 bases). The germline CDR1 and CDR2 sequences are SEHNR and FQNEAQ (reference sequence). The germline V and J ends were trimmed by 2 bases and 0 bases, with 9 bases remaining between them. The CDR3 is 15 amino acids. CDR3 region: CASSLYGGSTDTQYF. DNA of the CDR3: TGTGCCAGCAGCTTATATGGGGGGAGCACAGATACGCAGTATTTT.

The J gene is TRBJ1-6, the V gene TRBV9; 9 positions agree with TRBD1. Germline CDR1 reads SGDLS; CDR2 reads YYNGEE. The ends lost 6 bases at V and 7 bases at J; junction bases unmatched: 2. CDR3 length equals 13 residues. The CDR3 loop is CASNRGPNSPLHF. The CDR3 bases are TGTGCCAGCAACAGGGGGCCCAATTCACCCCTCCACTTT.

The chain has TRBV24-1 and TRBJ2-3; 9 nucleotides align to TRBD1. V lost 3 bases and J lost 4; bases outside the gene matches: 7. There are 16 residues in the CDR3. Germline V gives CDR1 KGHDR, CDR2 SFDVKD. CDR3 sequence reads: CATSDRTGEVADTQYF. The DNA for the CDR3 is TGTGCCACCAGTGATCGGACAGGGGAGGTGGCAGATACGCAGTATTTT.